This T cell receptor (beta chain) appears in the sequencing data of a study of monozygotic twins with inflammatory bowel disease. The CDR3 consists of 14 residues. Germline CDR1 is SGHRS and CDR2 is YFSETQ. TCRdb re-called the 5' RACE reads, yielding one record per CDR3 amino acid sequence without DNA. The listing contains 140,000 to 150,000 distinct CDR3 sequences. The chain combines TRBV5-1 with TRBJ2-3; TCRdb lists TRBD2, though no DNA is available to test this call. The sequence came from a human donor with ulcerative colitis or Crohn's disease, or a healthy co-twin of an affected twin (not recorded which). Source material: blood. This CDR3 reads CASSSIAGGDTQYF.